This T cell receptor (beta chain) is from a study of cytomegalovirus exposure and HLA in healthy donors. Study conclusions and caveats: A later examination showed that TCR association rates differed by HLA locus, with DRB1 most and HLA-C fewest. For most TCR sequences rarity was the rule, although some public TCRs occurred in many donors. A later analysis linked 15,000 to 20,000 TCR beta sequences to HLA alleles at 0.05 false discovery rate.

The CDR3 is 13 residues long. The V end lost 4 bases, the J end lost 4 bases, and 10 bases lay between the germline ends. Germline-derived CDR1 and CDR2 are SGHTA and FQGNSA. Both 60 Vbeta primers and 13 Jbeta primers went into the PCR. In the authors' methods: In a later analysis, tens of millions of unique TCR beta chains included roughly 11 million shared by two or more donors. Profiled with immunoSEQ multiplex PCR; TCRdb holds only in-frame clones, not every one. V, J and clone size are taken as reported in that table, and D and trimming were inferred from the DNA itself. The sample yields fewer than 120,000 clones, approximately 86% seen once. Details on this clone: Its cognate antigen is unknown.

This sequence was found in a man in his forties in good health and CMV-seronegative. The chain joins TRBV7-2 to TRBJ1-1; perhaps TRBD1 as D (5 bases). Specimen: PBMCs. The CDR3 loop is CASSYTGGTEAFF. The CDR3, as DNA: TGTGCCAGCAGCTATACGGGGGGCACTGAAGCTTTCTTT.